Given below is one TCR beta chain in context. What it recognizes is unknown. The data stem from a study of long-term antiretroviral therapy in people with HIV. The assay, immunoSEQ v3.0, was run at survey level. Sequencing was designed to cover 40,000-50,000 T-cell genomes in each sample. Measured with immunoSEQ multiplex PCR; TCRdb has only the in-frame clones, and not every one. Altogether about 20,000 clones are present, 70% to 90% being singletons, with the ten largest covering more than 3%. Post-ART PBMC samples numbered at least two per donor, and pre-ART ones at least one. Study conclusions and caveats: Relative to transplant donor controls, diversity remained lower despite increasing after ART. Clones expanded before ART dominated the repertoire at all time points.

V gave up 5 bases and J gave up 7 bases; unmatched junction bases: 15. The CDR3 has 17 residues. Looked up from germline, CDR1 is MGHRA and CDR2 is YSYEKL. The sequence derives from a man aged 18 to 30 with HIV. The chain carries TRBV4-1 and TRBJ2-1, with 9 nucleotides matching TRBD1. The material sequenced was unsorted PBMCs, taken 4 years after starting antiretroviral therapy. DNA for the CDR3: TGCGCCAGCAGCTCACTTGTAACCGGGACAGGGAGAAATGAGCAGTTCTTC. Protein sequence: CASSSLVTGTGRNEQFF.